This TCR beta chain was recorded in a study of tumor and adjacent non-tumor tissue in lung cancer. Study results and limitations: Compared with tumor, normal lung showed significantly lower TCR diversity.

Turning to this clonotype: Its antigen is not identified.

The library came from three nested PCR rounds adapted from ARM-PCR protocols. TCRdb analysed the multiplex PCR reads with MiXCR anew, one entry per CDR3 protein. This table has more than 120,000 distinct CDR3 sequences, approximately 72% appearing once. V was pared by 5 bases and J by 9 bases, with 14 bases between. CDR1 and CDR2 from the germline V gene are SGHAT and FQNNGV. The CDR3 spans 13 residues. No cell sorting was done before RNA was extracted from the tissue. The genes are TRBV11-2 and TRBJ2-1; D gene ambiguous. This clonotype was obtained from a man in his 60s with small cell lung cancer. The sequenced sample was lung tumor tissue. The CDR3 protein is CASSTHQDGEQFF. The CDR3 DNA reads as TGTGCCAGCAGCACGCACCAGGATGGTGAGCAGTTCTTC.